A single sample is the source of the 30 T cell receptor beta chains below, sequenced in a study of technical replicates of blood from several donors. Measured with immunoSEQ multiplex PCR; TCRdb has only the in-frame clones, and not every one. The sample consists of about 80,000 clones, roughly 98% of them appearing once. The sequenced sample consisted of T cells isolated from PBMCs. The receptors shown here come from a human donor in good health.

V is TRBV10-3 and J is TRBJ2-7; D not certain. CDR1 and CDR2 from the germline V gene are ENHRY and SYGVKD. This CDR3 is built from 16 residues. Trimming stripped 2 bases from V and 3 bases from J, with 17 bases between. Here the CDR3 reads CAISETPRLVSYEQYF. CDR3 sequence (DNA): TGTGCCATCAGTGAGACGCCGCGGCTAGTTAGCTACGAGCAGTACTTC.

The chain is built from TRBV30 and TRBJ1-6; 7 nucleotides line up with TRBD1. The CDR3 is made up of 16 amino acids. Trimming cost V 5 bases and J 0 bases; bases outside gene matches: 7. Germline-derived CDR1 and CDR2 are GTSNPN and SVGIG (reference sequence). The CDR3 DNA sequence: TGTGCCTGGGGGACAGCCCCAAGCTCCTATAATTCACCCCTCCACTTT. As protein: CAWGTAPSSYNSPLHF.

V and J are TRBV4-1 and TRBJ2-2, with D possibly being TRBD2 (6 bases). Per the germline V gene, CDR1 is MGHRA and CDR2 is YSYEKL. Trimming cost V 1 base and J 4 bases, with 10 bases left between them. This CDR3 contains 15 residues. The CDR3 coding sequence is TGCGCCAGCAGCCAAGCTTTAGCGGTCACCGGGGAGCTGTTTTTT. It codes for CASSQALAVTGELFF.

The chain combines TRBV2 with TRBJ2-6; 9 bases align to TRBD2. V shed 7 bases and J 2 bases; nucleotides not matched to a gene: 3. The CDR3 length is 15 residues. In germline, CDR1 is SNHLY, CDR2 FYNNEI. The CDR3 loop reads CASTEREAGANVLTF. Written as DNA, the CDR3 is TGTGCCAGCACCGAGCGGGAGGCTGGGGCCAACGTCCTGACTTTC.

The chain employs TRBV21-1 and TRBJ1-4. TRBV21-1 is designated a pseudogene. This CDR3 has 14 residues. The CDR3 coding sequence is TGTGCCAGCAGCAAAAGGGAGGGAGGTGAAAAACTGTTTTTT. It codes for CASSKREGGEKLFF.

The chain joins TRBV7-8 to TRBJ1-2, with D hard to call. Trimming shortened V by 1 base and J by 4 bases, and 10 bases separated the two germline ends. The CDR3 totals 14 residues. From germline, CDR1 is SGHVS and CDR2 FQNEAQ. In DNA, the CDR3 is TGTGCCAGCAGCTTAGGGGAGGGTTTCTATGGCTACACCTTC. Its translation: CASSLGEGFYGYTF. The full variable domain, with the rest looked up from reference TRBV7-8 and TRBJ1-2, is GAGVSQSPRYKVAKRGQDVALRCDPISGHVSLFWYQQALGQGPEFLTYFQNEAQLDKSGLPSDRFFAERPEGSVSTLKIQRTQQEDSAVYLCASSLGEGFYGYTFGSGTRLTVV.

V gene TRBV27 combines with J gene TRBJ1-1; 7 nucleotides agree with TRBD1. The germline CDR1 and CDR2 sequences are MNHEY and SMNVEV (reference sequence). The CDR3 extends over 13 amino acids. J gave up 4 bases and V 5 bases, and 4 bases lay outside the gene matches. CDR3: CASSAAGGTEAFF. CDR3 DNA: TGTGCCAGCAGTGCCGCAGGGGGCACTGAAGCTTTCTTT.

The chain combines TRBV2 with TRBJ1-1; D is unresolved. V lost 11 bases to trimming and J lost 1 base, with 20 bases between them. Germline CDR1 and CDR2: SNHLY and FYNNEI. The CDR3 has 15 amino acids. CDR3 amino acids: CAATGKGGSNTEAFF. The CDR3 DNA follows: TGTGCCGCCACGGGGAAAGGTGGGTCGAACACTGAAGCTTTCTTT.

The V call is TRBV10-2, the J call TRBJ1-2; D may be TRBD1 (5 bases). V was trimmed by 3 bases and J by 6 bases, leaving 14 bases between them. The CDR3 covers 14 residues. Per the germline V gene, CDR1 is WSHSY and CDR2 is SAAADI. CDR3 nucleotides: TGCGCCAGCAGTGATTGGGTAGGGGAAGATGGCTACACCTTC. It specifies CASSDWVGEDGYTF.

The CDR3 DNA is TGTGCCAGCAGTGAGGGATATAGCAATCAGCCCCAGCATTTT. Translation gives CASSEGYSNQPQHF. The chain joins TRBV6-5 to TRBJ1-5; no definite D call. Germline CDR1 reads MNHEY; CDR2 reads SVGAGI. This CDR3 comprises 14 residues. Trimming left V 5 bases short and J 0 bases short, with 8 bases between.

The chain uses TRBV4-1 and TRBJ2-7; TRBD2 matches 10 bases. The germline CDR1 and CDR2 sequences are MGHRA and YSYEKL. Germline trimming cut 4 bases from V and 3 bases from J; bases unmatched to any gene: 9. The CDR3 length is 16 residues. In DNA, the CDR3 is TGCGCCAGCAGCCTCGCACTAGCGGGGCTGAACTACGAGCAGTACTTC. This encodes CASSLALAGLNYEQYF.

The V and J genes are TRBV5-1 and TRBJ2-4, with D maybe TRBD2 (5 bases). Between the trimmed V and J ends, which lost 0 bases and 6 bases, there was a span of 13 bases. CDR3 length equals 15 residues. Germline V CDR1 and CDR2: SGHRS, YFSETQ. The CDR3 spells CASSLGGSLLNIQYF. In DNA form, the CDR3 reads TGCGCCAGCAGCTTGGGAGGGTCCTTATTAAACATTCAGTACTTC.

The chain uses TRBV7-8 and TRBJ1-1, with 9 bases identical to TRBD1. V lost 3 bases to trimming and J lost 6 bases; unmatched junction nucleotides: 5. Germline V gene lookup returns CDR1 SGHVS and CDR2 FQNEAQ. The CDR3 runs 14 residues. CDR3 amino acids: CASSLDRGSAEAFF. The CDR3 DNA is TGTGCCAGCAGCTTGGACAGGGGCAGCGCTGAAGCTTTCTTT.

V is TRBV13 and J is TRBJ2-7; D is unclear. The CDR3 spans 12 residues. The ends were cut back, 0 bases at V and 4 bases at J, with 4 bases in the middle. Per germline, CDR1 PRHDT and CDR2 FYEKMQ (reference sequence). In DNA, the CDR3 is TGTGCCAGCAGCTTAGGCCGTTACGAGCAGTACTTC. Its translation is CASSLGRYEQYF.

The chain recombines TRBV15 with TRBJ2-7, with a tentative D call TRBD2 (5 bases). The V and J ends lost 2 bases and 0 bases respectively, with 8 bases between them. The CDR3 totals 14 residues. Germline assignment: CDR1 LNHNV and CDR2 YYDKDF (reference sequence). This CDR3 is CATSRNGNSYEQYF. CDR3 bases: TGTGCCACCAGCAGAAACGGGAACTCCTACGAGCAGTACTTC.

The V call is TRBV5-4, the J call TRBJ2-3; D is perhaps TRBD2 (6 bases). Germline V lookup: CDR1 SGHNT, CDR2 YYREEE (reference sequence). There are 17 residues in the CDR3. Trimming removed 4 bases at V and 1 base at J, with 19 bases between. The DNA of the CDR3 is TGTGCCAGCAGCCCATTTATAGGCGGGGCGGGCACAGATACGCAGTATTTT. This sequence encodes CASSPFIGGAGTDTQYF.

The chain links TRBV29-1 to TRBJ1-2, with 7 bases fitting TRBD1. Germline trimming cut 7 bases from V and 4 bases from J; bases unmatched to any gene: 9. The germline V gene has CDR1 SQVTM and CDR2 ANQGSEA. This CDR3 has 13 residues. The CDR3 coding sequence is TGCAGCGCCGTAGAGACAGGGTTCTATGGCTACACCTTC. Protein product: CSAVETGFYGYTF.

The V gene is TRBV11-2, the J gene TRBJ1-6; the match to TRBD1 covers 9 bases. Trimming cost V 5 bases and J 6 bases; bases outside gene matches: 11. The CDR3 is 17 residues long. From germline, CDR1 is SGHAT and CDR2 FQNNGV. The CDR3 DNA is TGTGCCAGCAGCCACGGGACAGGGCCGGCACTTAATTCACCCCTCCACTTT. Protein: CASSHGTGPALNSPLHF.

The V call is TRBV19, the J call TRBJ1-5; a possible D gene is TRBD1 (5 bases). V lost 0 bases and J 3 bases, leaving 18 bases between the germline ends. Looked up from germline, CDR1 is LNHDA and CDR2 is SQIVND (reference sequence). The CDR3 consists of 18 residues. In nucleotides, the CDR3 is TGTGCCAGTAGTATAGAGGGAAGGTGGACACCTCCCAATCAGCCCCAGCATTTT. This codes for CASSIEGRWTPPNQPQHF.

The chain employs TRBV14 and TRBJ1-4; D is ambiguous. V lost 2 bases and J lost 3, with 10 bases in between. Germline V gives CDR1 SGHDN, CDR2 FVKESK. This CDR3 is built from 15 residues. CDR3 amino acids: CASSQLRLSNEKLFF. The DNA for the CDR3 is TGTGCCAGCAGCCAACTTAGACTTTCTAATGAAAAACTGTTTTTT.

The chain has TRBV7-6 and TRBJ2-7, with TRBD2 matching 11 bases. The CDR3 covers 14 residues. Looked up from germline, CDR1 is SGHVS and CDR2 is FNYEAQ. V was clipped by 5 bases and J by 7 bases; unmatched bases: 7. In DNA, the CDR3 is TGTGCCAGCAGCCCGGGACTAGCGGTATGGGAGCAGTACTTC. Its translation is CASSPGLAVWEQYF.

The V call is TRBV5-1, the J call TRBJ2-1; a possible D gene is TRBD1 (5 bases). Germline CDR1 is SGHRS and CDR2 is YFSETQ. This CDR3 contains 15 residues. Deletions cut 3 bases from V and 4 bases from J, with 14 bases between. The chain's CDR3 is CASSSTGPHYNEQFF. CDR3 sequence (DNA): TGCGCCAGCAGCTCCACAGGCCCACATTACAATGAGCAGTTCTTC.

The V call is TRBV15, the J call TRBJ2-5; the D gene is possibly TRBD1 (6 bases). In germline, CDR1 is LNHNV, CDR2 YYDKDF (reference sequence). V dropped 6 bases and J dropped 4 bases, with 24 bases sitting between them. The CDR3 loop spans 17 amino acids. Written as DNA, the CDR3 is TGTGCCACCAGAGTCTGTCAGGGAACAGGGTGTCGAGAGACCCAGTACTTC. Translation gives CATRVCQGTGCRETQYF.

The chain links TRBV4-1 to TRBJ2-1; tentatively, D is TRBD1 (5 bases). The CDR3 is made up of 13 amino acids. V shed 0 bases and J shed 9 bases, with 9 bases lying between them. The germline CDR1 and CDR2 sequences are MGHRA and YSYEKL. The CDR3: CASSQDGQGEQFF. Written as DNA, the CDR3 is TGCGCCAGCAGCCAAGATGGGCAGGGTGAGCAGTTCTTC.

The rearrangement joins TRBV19 to TRBJ1-1, with D perhaps TRBD1 (6 bases). This CDR3 has 15 residues. From germline, CDR1 is LNHDA and CDR2 SQIVND (reference sequence). Trimming pared 11 bases from V and 1 base from J, leaving 20 bases between. The CDR3 sequence: CASRTKQGSNTEAFF. The CDR3 nucleotides read TGTGCCTCGAGAACCAAACAGGGATCGAACACTGAAGCTTTCTTT.

The gene calls are TRBV9 and TRBJ2-7, with TRBD1 matching over 7 bases. The CDR3 loop spans 14 amino acids. Trimming cost V 4 bases and J 2 bases; bases outside gene matches: 6. Per germline, CDR1 SGDLS and CDR2 YYNGEE. Written as DNA, the CDR3 is TGTGCCAGCAGCCCCTCCGGGACAGCCTACGAGCAGTACTTC. Its protein is CASSPSGTAYEQYF.

V gene TRBV10-3 combines with J gene TRBJ2-2, with 8 bases matching TRBD1. The ends lost 8 bases at V and 3 bases at J; junction bases unmatched: 14. This CDR3 has 17 residues. Germline V CDR1 and CDR2: ENHRY, SYGVKD. CDR3 coding DNA: TGTGCCATCCGGACAGGGCCCACTAATCCGGACACCGGGGAGCTGTTTTTT. It specifies CAIRTGPTNPDTGELFF.

This chain connects TRBV6-5 to TRBJ2-1, with 7 bases that match TRBD2. This CDR3 region has 14 residues. Germline V gene sequence: CDR1 MNHEY, CDR2 SVGAGI. J gave up 6 bases and V 5 bases, and 7 bases lay outside the gene matches. The CDR3 sequence is CASSTSEELNEQFF. The CDR3 DNA follows: TGTGCCAGCAGTACTAGCGAGGAACTCAATGAGCAGTTCTTC.

The gene calls are TRBV10-1 and TRBJ2-1; 9 positions agree with TRBD2. The junction had 3 bases not matched to a gene; V was cut back by 0 bases and J by 12 bases. This CDR3 region has 13 residues. Germline loops: CDR1 WNHNN, CDR2 SYGVQD (reference sequence). The CDR3 bases are TGCGCCAGCAGTGAGTCGGGACTAGCTGGGCAGTTCTTC. Translating it yields CASSESGLAGQFF.

The chain carries TRBV7-2 and TRBJ2-2; 9 bases map to TRBD2. Trimming took 6 bases from V and 0 from J; bases not matched to a gene: 2. Germline V gene data show CDR1 as SGHTA and CDR2 as FQGNSA. There are 15 residues in the CDR3. Here the CDR3 DNA reads TGTGCCAGCAGGCGCGGGGGGGCGAACACCGGGGAGCTGTTTTTT. Translating it yields CASRRGGANTGELFF. The variable domain in full, completed from reference TRBV7-2 and TRBJ2-2, reads GAGVSQSPSNKVTEKGKDVELRCDPISGHTALYWYRQSLGQGLEFLIYFQGNSAPDKSGLPSDRFSAERTGGSVSTLTIQRTQQEDSAVYLCASRRGGANTGELFFGEGSRLTVL.